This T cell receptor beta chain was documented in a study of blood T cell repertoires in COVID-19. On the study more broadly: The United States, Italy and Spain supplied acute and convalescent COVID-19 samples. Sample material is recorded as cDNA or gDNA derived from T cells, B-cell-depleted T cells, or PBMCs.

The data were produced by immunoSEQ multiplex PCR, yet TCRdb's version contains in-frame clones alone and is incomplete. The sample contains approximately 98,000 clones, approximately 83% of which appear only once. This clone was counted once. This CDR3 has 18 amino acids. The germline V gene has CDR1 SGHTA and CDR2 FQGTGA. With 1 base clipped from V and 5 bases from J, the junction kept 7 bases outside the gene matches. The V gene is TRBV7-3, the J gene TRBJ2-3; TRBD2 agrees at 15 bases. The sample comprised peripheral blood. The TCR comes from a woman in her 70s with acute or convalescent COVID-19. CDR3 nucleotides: TGTGCCAGCAGCTTAATAAGGGGACTAGCGGGGGGACTAGATACGCAGTATTTT. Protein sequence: CASSLIRGLAGGLDTQYF.